This passage covers 22 T cell receptor beta chains from one sample sequenced in a study of cytomegalovirus exposure and HLA in healthy donors. Data came from immunoSEQ multiplex PCR; TCRdb stores just in-frame clones and leaves some out. The sample lists almost 75,000 clones, over 80% occurring once. Material for sequencing was PBMCs. The origin of the receptors is a man younger than 40 in good health and CMV-seronegative.

The chain links TRBV5-5 to TRBJ2-7, with D perhaps matching TRBD1 (6 bases). Trimming removed 4 bases from V and 3 bases from J, with 11 bases in between. The V gene's germline CDR1 is SGHKS and CDR2 YYEKEE (reference sequence). The length of the CDR3 is 13 residues. The CDR3, as DNA: TGTGCCAGCAGCCACGGGACACGCTACGAGCAGTACTTC. Translated: CASSHGTRYEQYF.

This clone was found a few times. The chain is built from TRBV9 and TRBJ1-2, with D perhaps TRBD1 (6 bases). The CDR3 is 15 amino acids. Trimming took 2 bases from V and 3 from J, leaving 14 bases between them. Germline V gene lookup returns CDR1 SGDLS and CDR2 YYNGEE. The CDR3 loop is CASSVGVQGDYGYTF. The CDR3 bases are TGTGCCAGCAGCGTTGGTGTACAGGGCGACTATGGCTACACCTTC.

J is TRBJ2-6 and V is TRBV9; D possibly corresponds to TRBD2 (6 bases). Trimming left V 0 bases short and J 9 bases short, with 25 bases between. Per germline, CDR1 SGDLS and CDR2 YYNGEE. This CDR3 region has 19 residues. The CDR3 DNA reads as TGTGCCAGCAGCGTAGCGCGGAGGGAACCCCCGTACTTGGGCAACGTCCTGACTTTC. Protein sequence: CASSVARREPPYLGNVLTF.

The chain links TRBV2 to TRBJ2-1, with D tentatively TRBD2 (6 bases). Germline CDR1 reads SNHLY; CDR2 reads FYNNEI. The V gene lost 4 bases and the J gene lost 6 bases, with 34 bases spanning the gap. The CDR3 consists of 21 residues. CDR3 nucleotide sequence: TGTGCCAGCAGTGCCCGGGGGACTTTGGCTATATACCCCCAATCTCCCAATGAGCAGTTCTTC. It codes for CASSARGTLAIYPQSPNEQFF.

The chain uses TRBV27 and TRBJ1-6; D perhaps matches TRBD1 (5 bases). This CDR3 region has 15 residues. V lost 5 bases and J 4 bases, leaving 12 bases between the germline ends. CDR1 is MNHEY and CDR2 is SMNVEV in the germline V gene (reference sequence). The CDR3 coding sequence is TGTGCCAGCAGTGTTGACAGTTATTATAATTCACCCCTCCACTTT. It codes for CASSVDSYYNSPLHF.

The V and J genes are TRBV4-1 and TRBJ2-5; the match to TRBD1 covers 10 bases. With 2 bases clipped from V and 3 bases from J, the junction kept 6 bases outside the gene matches. Germline lookup yields CDR1 MGHRA and CDR2 YSYEKL. The CDR3 contains 16 residues. The CDR3 nucleotides read TGCGCCAGCAGCCAAAATGCCGGGACAGGGGAAGAGACCCAGTACTTC. Its protein is CASSQNAGTGEETQYF.

The gene calls are TRBV28 and TRBJ1-1; 7 nucleotides align to TRBD1. Germline CDR1 and CDR2: MDHEN and SYDVKM. J gave up 1 base and V 2 bases, and 10 bases lay outside the gene matches. The CDR3 contains 17 residues. CDR3 amino acids: CASSLGRAYRGNTEAFF. The CDR3 region has the DNA TGTGCCAGCAGTTTAGGCCGCGCATACAGGGGGAACACTGAAGCTTTCTTT.

There are a few counts of this clone. Additional DNA sequences in this sample encode the identical CDR3. The chain is built from TRBV7-2 and TRBJ1-2, with D tentatively TRBD1 (6 bases). Germline CDR1 and CDR2: SGHTA and FQGNSA. Trimming took 4 bases from V and 2 from J, leaving 8 bases between them. The CDR3 runs 13 residues. The DNA of the CDR3 is TGTGCCAGCAGCTCCGGACAGAACTATGGCTACACCTTC. Its translation: CASSSGQNYGYTF. Using reference TRBV7-2 and TRBJ1-2 for the parts outside the CDR3, the full variable domain is GAGVSQSPSNKVTEKGKDVELRCDPISGHTALYWYRQSLGQGLEFLIYFQGNSAPDKSGLPSDRFSAERTGGSVSTLTIQRTQQEDSAVYLCASSSGQNYGYTFGSGTRLTVV.

Worth noting for this clone: In the same sample, other DNA sequences code for this CDR3. This chain connects TRBV29-1 to TRBJ1-2; D remains ambiguous. This CDR3 region has 11 residues. Germline CDR1 reads SQVTM; CDR2 reads ANQGSEA. Trimming removed 6 bases from V and 4 bases from J, with 9 bases in between. CDR3 DNA: TGCAGCGTCGGGTCCGGCTATGGCTACACCTTC. This gives the protein CSVGSGYGYTF. Full variable domain (rest looked up from reference TRBV29-1 and TRBJ1-2): SAVISQKPSRDICQRGTSLTIQCQVDSQVTMMFWYRQQPGQSLTLIATANQGSEATYESGFVIDKFPISRPNLTFSTLTVSNMSPEDSSIYLCSVGSGYGYTFGSGTRLTVV.

This clone was recorded only once. The rearrangement links TRBV5-1 to TRBJ1-3; the match to TRBD1 covers 7 bases. The germline V gene has CDR1 SGHRS and CDR2 YFSETQ. V trimming: 4 bases; J trimming: 6 bases; junction bases outside the gene matches: 4. The CDR3 has 13 amino acids. CDR3 sequence (DNA): TGCGCCAGCAGCCCGGGACAGTTAAACACCATATATTTT. Its translation: CASSPGQLNTIYF.

J is TRBJ2-3 and V is TRBV27, with 7 bases lining up with TRBD1. This CDR3 is built from 14 residues. Germline trimming cut 9 bases from V and 1 base from J; bases unmatched to any gene: 7. Germline V gives CDR1 MNHEY, CDR2 SMNVEV (reference sequence). The CDR3 DNA follows: TGTGCCAGTCAGGGACAGCTTGGCACAGATACGCAGTATTTT. Its translation: CASQGQLGTDTQYF.

The chain uses TRBV7-8 and TRBJ1-1, with 10 bases matching TRBD1. The CDR3 covers 16 residues. In germline, CDR1 is SGHVS, CDR2 FQNEAQ. V shed 3 bases, J shed 4 bases, and the junction held 8 bases outside the gene matches. The CDR3: CASSFRDRGFSTEAFF. CDR3 nucleotides: TGTGCCAGCAGCTTCCGGGACAGGGGTTTCTCCACTGAAGCTTTCTTT.

The V gene is TRBV19, the J gene TRBJ2-7, with 7 nucleotides matching TRBD1. V shed 6 bases, J shed 3 bases, and the junction held 8 bases outside the gene matches. From germline, CDR1 is LNHDA and CDR2 SQIVND (reference sequence). The CDR3 runs to 14 residues. DNA for the CDR3: TGTGCCAGTAGCCAAAGGACAGGAGTCTACGAGCAGTACGTC. It encodes CASSQRTGVYEQYV.

The genes are TRBV28 and TRBJ2-2, with 8 bases aligning to TRBD1. The germline CDR1 and CDR2 sequences are MDHEN and SYDVKM. V shed 5 bases and J 2 bases; nucleotides not matched to a gene: 16. CDR3 length equals 19 residues. The CDR3 loop is CASSTPRYRDRNNTGELFF. The CDR3 DNA sequence: TGTGCCAGCAGTACCCCCCGGTACCGGGACAGGAACAACACCGGGGAGCTGTTTTTT.

This chain joins TRBV4-2 and TRBJ2-7; possible D gene TRBD2, 5 bases. The length of the CDR3 is 14 residues. Germline values: CDR1 LGHNA, CDR2 YNFKEQ. Trimming took off 2 bases at V and 1 base at J, with 9 bases between the two ends. CDR3 residues: CASSQTAASYEQYF. In DNA, the CDR3 is TGTGCCAGCAGCCAAACAGCGGCATCCTACGAGCAGTACTTC.

This clone has just one count. The chain links TRBV5-8 to TRBJ2-7, with TRBD1 identical over 8 bases. Germline assignment: CDR1 SGHTS and CDR2 YDEGEE. The V and J ends lost 0 bases and 5 bases, in that order; junction bases with no gene match: 4. The CDR3 is made up of 14 amino acids. CDR3 loop: CASSLGTGRNEQYV. CDR3 coding DNA: TGTGCCAGCAGCTTGGGGACAGGGCGAAACGAGCAGTACGTC.

This chain links TRBV6-5 with TRBJ2-7, with D perhaps matching TRBD1 (5 bases). Trimming took 3 bases from V and 3 from J, leaving 15 bases between them. The CDR3 covers 15 residues. Germline V CDR1 and CDR2: MNHEY, SVGAGI. The CDR3 region is CASSYGDSLFYEQYF. The CDR3, as DNA: TGTGCCAGCAGTTATGGAGACAGTTTATTCTACGAGCAGTACTTC.

V is TRBV5-5 and J is TRBJ2-5, with 8 bases matching TRBD1. Germline V lookup: CDR1 SGHKS, CDR2 YYEKEE (reference sequence). The ends lost 4 bases at V and 4 bases at J; junction bases unmatched: 6. The CDR3 runs 14 residues. CDR3: CASSATGGPETQYF. The CDR3, as DNA: TGTGCCAGCAGCGCAACAGGGGGGCCAGAGACCCAGTACTTC.

This chain links TRBV28 with TRBJ1-2; the D gene is possibly TRBD1 (6 bases). V shed 5 bases and J shed 3 bases, with 22 bases lying between them. Germline assignment: CDR1 MDHEN and CDR2 SYDVKM. This CDR3 has 17 residues. CDR3 protein: CASSPTSGVPRYYGYTF. The CDR3 DNA reads TGTGCCAGCAGTCCGACTTCAGGGGTCCCTCGATACTATGGCTACACCTTC.

This clone has only a few counts. The chain carries TRBV2 and TRBJ1-5, with D possibly TRBD1 on 6 matching bases. The CDR3 is 13 amino acids. Trimming shortened V by 7 bases and J by 5 bases, and 12 bases separated the two germline ends. Germline CDR1 SNHLY, CDR2 FYNNEI. As DNA, the CDR3 is TGTGCCAGCAAGGAGCAGGGGTATCAGCCCCAGCATTTT. It specifies CASKEQGYQPQHF.

The V gene is TRBV4-1, the J gene TRBJ1-1, with a tentative D call TRBD1 (5 bases). V was shortened by 1 base and J by 4 bases, with 22 bases between the two germline ends. The CDR3 contains 18 residues. Per the germline V gene, CDR1 is MGHRA and CDR2 is YSYEKL. The CDR3 DNA reads TGCGCCAGCAGCCAAGTAAGCCTTAAAACAGGCACGGGCACTGAAGCTTTCTTT. This encodes CASSQVSLKTGTGTEAFF.

The chain recombines TRBV5-1 with TRBJ2-5; TRBD2 matches at 8 bases. Germline V CDR1 and CDR2: SGHRS, YFSETQ. V dropped 0 bases and J dropped 5; count of bases not matched to a gene: 6. The length of the CDR3 is 15 residues. CDR3 amino acids: CASSLVRGGRETQYF. The CDR3 DNA reads TGCGCCAGCAGCTTGGTTCGGGGGGGCCGGGAGACCCAGTACTTC.